This is a list of T cell receptor beta chains from one sample in a study of a mutant IDH1 vaccine in newly diagnosed glioma. What these receptors recognize is not known. Measured with immunoSEQ multiplex PCR; TCRdb has only the in-frame clones, and not every one. The table has about 65,000 clones, around 83% seen once. Here the sequenced sample was PBMCs, taken from a glioma patient whose treatment included an IDH1 peptide vaccine. The receptors here all came from a man aged 30 to 45 with glioma. The CDR3 runs from the conserved cysteine through the conserved F or W. D genes are given only for firm matches. Size values are once, few and many counts, or a class for expanded clones, and some rows have none.

v_gene	d_gene	abundance	j_gene	CDR3nt	CDR3aa
TRBV6-5	.	.	TRBJ1-1	TGTGCCAGCAGTTACTCGGCCAGCACTGAAGCTTTCTTT	CASSYSASTEAFF
TRBV18	TRBD1	.	TRBJ1-2	TGTGCCAGCTCAAGGGGACAGGGGCGATTCTATGGCTACACCTTC	CASSRGQGRFYGYTF
TRBV10-2	.	.	TRBJ1-1	TGCGCCAGCAGTGATATTAGGACGAACACTGAAGCTTTCTTT	CASSDIRTNTEAFF
TRBV6-1	TRBD1	.	TRBJ2-2	TGTGCCAGCAGCGAAACCTTCAGTACAGGGGCCGGGGAGCTGTTTTTT	CASSETFSTGAGELFF
TRBV6-5	.	.	TRBJ2-5	TGTGCCAGCAGTACCGGCGGGACTCTTCAAGAGACCCAGTACTTC	CASSTGGTLQETQYF
TRBV4-2	TRBD2	.	TRBJ2-1	TGTGCCAGCAGCCAAGAGCCTAGCGGGGGGACCTACAATGAGCAGTTCTTC	CASSQEPSGGTYNEQFF
TRBV7-6	.	.	TRBJ1-3	TGTGCCAGCAGCTCCAATCCCCGGGGATATGGAAACACCATATATTTT	CASSSNPRGYGNTIYF
TRBV29-1	.	.	TRBJ2-2	TGCAGCGTTGAAGGTTACCTTACCGGGGAGCTGTTTTTT	CSVEGYLTGELFF
TRBV6-5	.	once	TRBJ2-2	TGTGCCAGCAGTTACTCGACTTCGGCCGGGGAGCTGTTTTTT	CASSYSTSAGELFF
TRBV10-3	.	.	TRBJ2-7	TGTGCCATCAGTGACACCCTACGGTACGAGCAGTACTTC	CAISDTLRYEQYF
TRBV18	.	.	TRBJ2-7	TGTGCCAGCTCACCACGAGACAACTCCTACGAGCAGTACTTC	CASSPRDNSYEQYF
TRBV10-1	.	.	TRBJ1-5	TGCGCCAGCAGCACCGGTAATCAGCCCCAGCATTTT	CASSTGNQPQHF
TRBV7-2	TRBD2	once	TRBJ2-3	TGTGCCAGCAGCCCTTATCCACTTTGGCGGGGGGGGCACACAGATACGCAGTATTTT	CASSPYPLWRGGHTDTQYF
TRBV27	.	.	TRBJ1-1	TGTGCCAGCAGTTCGGCCGGGACACCCCAGGGGACTGAAGCTTTCTTT	CASSSAGTPQGTEAFF
TRBV28	.	.	TRBJ1-5	TGTGCCAGCAAAGGCAGGGTGGAGAATCAGCCCCAGCATTTT	CASKGRVENQPQHF
TRBV6-1	.	.	TRBJ2-2	TGTGCCAGCAGTGAAGCGTGGGGGGCGCGTACCGGGGAGCTGTTTTTT	CASSEAWGARTGELFF
TRBV12-5	.	.	TRBJ1-1	TGTGCTAGTGGTTTGGTACTCCTCGGGGGCACTGAAGCTTTCTTT	CASGLVLLGGTEAFF
TRBV6-1	.	.	TRBJ1-3	TGTGCCATTCTAGGGGGGTTTACCAGAAACACCATACATTTT	CAILGGFTRNTIHF
TRBV15	.	.	TRBJ1-1	TGTGCCACCAGCAAACTCGGGACCCATGAAGCTTTCTTT	CATSKLGTHEAFF
TRBV7-8	.	.	TRBJ1-2	TGTGCCAGCAGCTTAGCATACGGGGGCATCTATGGCTACACCTTC	CASSLAYGGIYGYTF
TRBV5-1	TRBD1	once	TRBJ1-4	TGCGCCAGCAGCTACACGGGACAGGGGGGACGCACCCCTGAAAAACTGTTTTTT	CASSYTGQGGRTPEKLFF
TRBV21-1	.	.	TRBJ2-3	TGTGCCAGCAGCAAAGCGGCCTACGGGGGGCGTACAACAGATACGCAGTATTTT	CASSKAAYGGRTTDTQYF
TRBV6-1	.	.	TRBJ1-4	TGTGCCAGTACTGAAGATCCCGGCCGAGAAAAACTGTTTTTT	CASTEDPGREKLFF
TRBV27	.	.	TRBJ1-6	TGTGCCAGCAGTTTATCGCGGGTAACGGGATCACCCCTCCACTTT	CASSLSRVTGSPLHF
TRBV29-1	.	.	TRBJ1-1	TGCAGCGTTGGAGGTCTTTCGACGAACACTGAAGCTTTCTTT	CSVGGLSTNTEAFF
TRBV19	.	.	TRBJ2-7	TGTGCCAGTAGTCCCTGGGCGGGTAACTCCTACGAGCAGTACTTC	CASSPWAGNSYEQYF
TRBV13	.	.	TRBJ1-1	TGTGCCAGCCAACAGGGCAATTCGCGAGCTGAAGCTTTCTTT	CASQQGNSRAEAFF
TRBV2	.	once	TRBJ2-7	TGTGCCAGCAGATCGTATATGGGGACCCCCTACGAGCAGTACTTC	CASRSYMGTPYEQYF
TRBV19	TRBD2	.	TRBJ2-1	TGTGCCAGTAGTCTTGGACTAGCGGGTGATTACAATGAGCAGTTCTTC	CASSLGLAGDYNEQFF
TRBV2	.	.	TRBJ1-6	TGTGCCAGCAGTAACCCCACAGGGTTGGGAGGTTCACCCCTCCACTTT	CASSNPTGLGGSPLHF
TRBV15	.	.	TRBJ2-2	TGTGCCACCAGCACCCAGACAGGGAACACCGGGGAGCTGTTTTTT	CATSTQTGNTGELFF
TRBV18	TRBD1	.	TRBJ2-7	TGTGCCAGCTCACGGACAGGCGGCTACGAGCAGTACTTC	CASSRTGGYEQYF
TRBV7-9	.	.	TRBJ1-2	TGTGCCAGCAGCTTAGGGACTTGGCCTTACACCTTC	CASSLGTWPYTF
TRBV6-1	.	few	TRBJ2-5	TGTGCCAGCAGTGAAATCTGGGGGCCCCAAGAGACCCAGTACTTC	CASSEIWGPQETQYF
TRBV19	TRBD1	.	TRBJ2-5	TGTGCCAGTGCGGACAGGGCAAATGGAGAGACCCAGTACTTC	CASADRANGETQYF
TRBV10-3	TRBD1	.	TRBJ1-2	TGTGCCATCAGTGAGTCCCAGGGGGCGGATGGCTACACCTTC	CAISESQGADGYTF
TRBV6-5	TRBD2	.	TRBJ2-1	TGTGCCAGCAGTTTTAGAGGGGGACTAGTAGGCAATGAGCAGTTCTTC	CASSFRGGLVGNEQFF
TRBV11-2	.	once	TRBJ2-7	TGTGCCAGCAGCTTAGAGCTGGGTACCATACCTTTCGAGCAGTACTTC	CASSLELGTIPFEQYF
TRBV6-5	.	.	TRBJ2-7	TGTGCCAGCAGCCGGGGACGGACCTACGAGCAGTACTTC	CASSRGRTYEQYF
TRBV5-1	.	.	TRBJ1-2	TGCGCCAGCAGCTTGGGCCGAGGGGCGATGGGAGACTACACCTTC	CASSLGRGAMGDYTF
TRBV7-8	.	.	TRBJ1-4	TGTGCCAGCAGCTTAGCGTTTGCTCTAAAGGCCGGCAGGGAAAAACTGTTTTTT	CASSLAFALKAGREKLFF
TRBV7-9	TRBD1	.	TRBJ2-4	TGTGCCAGCAGCTTATTTGGACAGGGAGAAGGAATGGACTTC	CASSLFGQGEGMDF
TRBV19	.	.	TRBJ1-1	TGTGCCAGTACCAGGTTGAACACTGAAGCTTTCTTT	CASTRLNTEAFF
TRBV25-1	.	once	TRBJ2-3	TGTGCCAGCAGTGAGGCGGGAAGGGACACAGATACGCAGTATTTT	CASSEAGRDTDTQYF
TRBV15	.	once	TRBJ2-4	TGTGCCACCAGCAGCTCTCGGGACGGGATGACACTAGCCAAAAACATTCAGTACTTC	CATSSSRDGMTLAKNIQYF
TRBV27	TRBD1	.	TRBJ2-7	TGTGCCAGCAGCAAAGACAGGGTAGATGAGGAGCAGTACTTC	CASSKDRVDEEQYF
TRBV5-4	TRBD1	.	TRBJ2-2	TGTGCCAGCAGCTTGGTAGGGTTGGCAGGGGGCCGGACCGGGGAGCTGTTTTTT	CASSLVGLAGGRTGELFF
TRBV19	.	.	TRBJ2-1	TGTGCCACTGAGGACTCGCACCTCTCCTACAATGAGCAGTTCTTC	CATEDSHLSYNEQFF